The text below deals with one T cell receptor (beta chain). One junction end disagrees with the germline gene, perhaps due to a read error. The sample originates from a study of metastatic and nonmetastatic thyroid tumors. TCRdb reprocessed the PCR reads using MiXCR. The repertoire includes some 27,000 clones, 20% to 25% of them detected once, and about 2.5% sits in the top ten. Before thyroid surgery, none of the patients had received any treatment. Germline CDR1 MGHDK, CDR2 SYGVNS. The length of the CDR3 is 13 residues. The TCR originated in a female donor with papillary thyroid cancer or a benign thyroid nodule (not recorded which). Some clones in this sample may be carry-over from other donors' samples. Sequenced sample: blood. The rearrangement uses TRBV25-1 and TRBJ1-1; weak D call: TRBD1 (6 bases). This CDR3 reads CSRSDGGLSEAFF. CDR3 DNA sequence: TGTTCCAGAAGTGATGGGGGGCTTAGTGAAGCTTTCTTT.